The entry below describes one TCR beta chain. How the authors handled the data: It was from reference gene primer amplification that nucleated cell counts were estimated. Sequenced by immunoSEQ multiplex PCR; TCRdb stores in-frame clones only, minus some. V and J calls and clone size follow that table, whereas D and trimming were derived from the DNA. The sample lists 150,000 or so clones, over 85% occurring once. These data come from a study of blood T cell repertoires in COVID-19. Study at large: Sites in the United States, Italy and Spain provided acute and convalescent COVID-19 samples. Sources were T cells, B-cell-depleted T cells, or PBMCs; the material itself was cDNA or gDNA.

Germline CDR1 reads SGHRS; CDR2 reads YFSETQ. Trimming removed 4 bases from V and 0 bases from J; junction bases left unmatched: 7. This CDR3 is 16 amino acids long. The V call is TRBV5-1, the J call TRBJ2-1, with TRBD2 identical over 7 bases. This TCR was sampled from a man aged 60 to 75 with active or convalescent COVID-19. The sequenced material came from peripheral blood. CDR3 protein: CASSPWEGNSYNEQFF. The CDR3 DNA reads TGCGCCAGCAGCCCTTGGGAGGGAAACTCCTACAATGAGCAGTTCTTC.